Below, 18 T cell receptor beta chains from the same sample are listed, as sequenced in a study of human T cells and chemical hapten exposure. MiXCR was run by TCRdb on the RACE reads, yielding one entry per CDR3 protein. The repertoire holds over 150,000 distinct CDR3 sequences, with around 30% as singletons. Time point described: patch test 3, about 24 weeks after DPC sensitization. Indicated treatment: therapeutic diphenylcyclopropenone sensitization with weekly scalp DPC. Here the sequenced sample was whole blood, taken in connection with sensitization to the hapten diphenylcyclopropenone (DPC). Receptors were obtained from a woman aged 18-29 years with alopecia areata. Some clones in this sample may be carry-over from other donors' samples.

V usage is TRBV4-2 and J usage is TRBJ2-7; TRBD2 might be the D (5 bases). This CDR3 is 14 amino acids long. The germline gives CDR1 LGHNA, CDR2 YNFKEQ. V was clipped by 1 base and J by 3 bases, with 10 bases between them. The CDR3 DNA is TGTGCCAGCAGCCAAGCTACGGGATTCTACGAGCAGTACTTC. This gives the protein CASSQATGFYEQYF.

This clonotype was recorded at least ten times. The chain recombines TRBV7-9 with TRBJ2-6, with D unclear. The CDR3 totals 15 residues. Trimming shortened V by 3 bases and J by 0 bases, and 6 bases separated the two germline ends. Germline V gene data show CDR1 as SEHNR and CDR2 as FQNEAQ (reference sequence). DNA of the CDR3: TGTGCCAGCAGCTTTGGGGACTCTGGGGCCAACGTCCTGACTTTC. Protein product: CASSFGDSGANVLTF.

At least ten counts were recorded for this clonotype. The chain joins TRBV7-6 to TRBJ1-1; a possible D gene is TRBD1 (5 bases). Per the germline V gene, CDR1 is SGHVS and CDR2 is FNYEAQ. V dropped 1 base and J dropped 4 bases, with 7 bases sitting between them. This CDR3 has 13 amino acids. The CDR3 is CASSLGGGTEAFF. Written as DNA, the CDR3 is TGTGCCAGCAGCTTAGGTGGGGGCACTGAAGCTTTCTTT.

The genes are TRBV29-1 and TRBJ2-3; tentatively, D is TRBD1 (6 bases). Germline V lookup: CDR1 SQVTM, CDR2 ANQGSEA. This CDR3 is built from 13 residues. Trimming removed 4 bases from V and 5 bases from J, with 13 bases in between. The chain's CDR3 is CSVGLVGGDTQYF. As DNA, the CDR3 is TGCAGCGTTGGCCTAGTAGGGGGAGATACGCAGTATTTT.

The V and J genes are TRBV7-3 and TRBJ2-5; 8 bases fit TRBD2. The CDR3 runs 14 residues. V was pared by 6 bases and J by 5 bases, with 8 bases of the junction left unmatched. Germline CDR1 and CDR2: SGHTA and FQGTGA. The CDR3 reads CASSGGGLAETQYF. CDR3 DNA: TGTGCCAGCAGTGGCGGGGGGCTCGCGGAGACCCAGTACTTC.

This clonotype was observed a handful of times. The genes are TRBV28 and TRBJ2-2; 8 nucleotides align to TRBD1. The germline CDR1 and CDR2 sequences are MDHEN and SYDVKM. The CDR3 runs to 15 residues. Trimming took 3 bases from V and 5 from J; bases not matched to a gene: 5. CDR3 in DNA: TGTGCCAGCAGTTTGGACAGGGTTGGGACCGGGGAGCTGTTTTTT. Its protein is CASSLDRVGTGELFF.

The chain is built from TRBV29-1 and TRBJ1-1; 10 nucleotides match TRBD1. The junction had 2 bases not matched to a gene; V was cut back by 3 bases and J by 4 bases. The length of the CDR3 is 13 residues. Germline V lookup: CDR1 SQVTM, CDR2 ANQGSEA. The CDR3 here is CSVDRTGGTEAFF. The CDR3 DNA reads TGCAGCGTTGATAGGACAGGGGGCACTGAAGCTTTCTTT.

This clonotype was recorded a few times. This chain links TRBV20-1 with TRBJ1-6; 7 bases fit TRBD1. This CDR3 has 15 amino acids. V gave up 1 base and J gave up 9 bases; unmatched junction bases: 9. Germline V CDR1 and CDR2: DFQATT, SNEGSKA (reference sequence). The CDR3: CSARAEGGLSSPLHF. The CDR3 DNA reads TGCAGTGCTAGAGCAGAAGGGGGCTTGAGTTCACCCCTCCACTTT.

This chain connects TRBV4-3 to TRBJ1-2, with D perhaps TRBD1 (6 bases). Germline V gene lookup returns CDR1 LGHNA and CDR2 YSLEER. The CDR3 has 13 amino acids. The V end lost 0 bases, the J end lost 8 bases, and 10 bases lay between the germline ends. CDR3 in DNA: TGCGCCAGCAGCCAAGATGGAGGGGGAGGCTACACCTTC. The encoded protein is CASSQDGGGGYTF.

CDR3 in amino acids: CAISERGGGGYEQYF. In nucleotides, the CDR3 is TGTGCCATCAGTGAGCGGGGGGGCGGCGGCTACGAGCAGTACTTC. This chain joins TRBV10-3 and TRBJ2-7, with TRBD2 matching over 8 bases. There are 15 residues in the CDR3. The germline CDR1 and CDR2 sequences are ENHRY and SYGVKD. Germline trimming cut 2 bases from V and 3 bases from J; bases unmatched to any gene: 6.

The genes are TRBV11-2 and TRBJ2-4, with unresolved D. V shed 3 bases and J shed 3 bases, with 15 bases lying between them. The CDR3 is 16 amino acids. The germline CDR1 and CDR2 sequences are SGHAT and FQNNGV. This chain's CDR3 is CASSFPDARGKNIQYF. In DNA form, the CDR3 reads TGTGCCAGCAGCTTTCCGGACGCCAGAGGCAAAAACATTCAGTACTTC.

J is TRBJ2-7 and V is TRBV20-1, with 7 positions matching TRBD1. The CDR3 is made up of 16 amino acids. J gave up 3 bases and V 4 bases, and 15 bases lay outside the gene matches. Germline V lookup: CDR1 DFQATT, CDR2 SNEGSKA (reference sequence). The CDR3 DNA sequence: TGCAGTGCTAACGGGTGGGGTGACAGGGTTTTCTACGAGCAGTACTTC. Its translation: CSANGWGDRVFYEQYF.

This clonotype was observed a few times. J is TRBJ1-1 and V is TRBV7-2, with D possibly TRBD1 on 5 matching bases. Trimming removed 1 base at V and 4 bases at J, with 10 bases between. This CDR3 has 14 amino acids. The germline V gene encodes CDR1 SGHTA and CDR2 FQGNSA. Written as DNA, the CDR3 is TGTGCCAGCAGCTTAGGTGGGAGGGGCACTGAAGCTTTCTTT. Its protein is CASSLGGRGTEAFF.

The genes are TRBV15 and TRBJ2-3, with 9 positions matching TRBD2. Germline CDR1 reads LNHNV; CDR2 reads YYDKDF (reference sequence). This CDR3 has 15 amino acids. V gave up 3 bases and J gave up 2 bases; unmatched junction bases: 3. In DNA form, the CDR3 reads TGTGCCACCAGCAGGACTAGCGGACCCACAGATACGCAGTATTTT. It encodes CATSRTSGPTDTQYF.

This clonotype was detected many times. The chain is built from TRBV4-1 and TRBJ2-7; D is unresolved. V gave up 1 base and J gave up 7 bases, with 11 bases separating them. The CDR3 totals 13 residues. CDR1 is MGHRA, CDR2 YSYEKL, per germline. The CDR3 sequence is CASSQVTVGEQYF. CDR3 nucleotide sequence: TGCGCCAGCAGCCAAGTCACGGTGGGTGAGCAGTACTTC.

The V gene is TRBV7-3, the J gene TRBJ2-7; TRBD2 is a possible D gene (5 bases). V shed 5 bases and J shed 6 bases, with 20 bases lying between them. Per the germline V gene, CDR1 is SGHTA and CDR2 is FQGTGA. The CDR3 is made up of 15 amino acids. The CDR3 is CASSLRGSRGSEQYF. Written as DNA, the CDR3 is TGTGCCAGCAGCCTCCGAGGGAGTAGAGGATCCGAGCAGTACTTC. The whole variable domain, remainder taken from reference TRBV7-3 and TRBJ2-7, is GAGVSQTPSNKVTEKGKYVELRCDPISGHTALYWYRQSLGQGPEFLIYFQGTGAADDSGLPNDRFFAVRPEGSVSTLKIQRTERGDSAVYLCASSLRGSRGSEQYFGPGTRLTVT.

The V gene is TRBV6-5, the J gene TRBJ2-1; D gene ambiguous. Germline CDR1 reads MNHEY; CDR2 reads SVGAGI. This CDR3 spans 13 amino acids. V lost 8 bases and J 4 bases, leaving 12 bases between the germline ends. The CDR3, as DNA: TGTGCCAGCTCCACCAATCCGTACAATGAGCAGTTCTTC. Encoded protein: CASSTNPYNEQFF.

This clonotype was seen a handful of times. CDR3 DNA sequence: TGTGCCAGCAGCCCGACAAGGGCCTACACTGAAGCTTTCTTT. Translated: CASSPTRAYTEAFF. The rearrangement links TRBV7-9 to TRBJ1-1; D is undetermined. Germline V CDR1 and CDR2: SEHNR, FQNEAQ (reference sequence). The length of the CDR3 is 14 residues. Trimming stripped 5 bases from V and 3 bases from J, with 13 bases between.